This passage covers 11 T cell receptor beta chains from one sample sequenced in a study of cytomegalovirus exposure and HLA in healthy donors. Sequencing used immunoSEQ multiplex PCR; TCRdb keeps in-frame clones, though not all of them. The sample gives over 150,000 clones, under 90% of which show up once; about a tenth is in the top ten. Sequences were obtained from PBMCs. Source of these receptors: a woman aged 18-29 years in good health and CMV-seropositive.

V and J are TRBV9 and TRBJ2-3, with a possible D match to TRBD2 (5 bases). V was shortened by 6 bases and J by 4 bases, with 15 bases between the two germline ends. Looked up from germline, CDR1 is SGDLS and CDR2 is YYNGEE. The CDR3 totals 14 residues. The CDR3 nucleotides are TGTGCCAGCAACCCCGGCGGGTACCCAGATACGCAGTATTTT. It codes for CASNPGGYPDTQYF.

The chain couples TRBV7-2 to TRBJ1-1; no reliable D call. CDR1 is SGHTA, CDR2 FQGNSA, per germline. The CDR3 has 13 residues. With 8 bases removed from V and 6 bases from J, the gap between germline ends came to 16 bases. CDR3 sequence (DNA): TGTGCCAGCCGTAGCTTCACGGGAGCTGAAGCTTTCTTT. This sequence encodes CASRSFTGAEAFF.

V and J are TRBV6-6 and TRBJ1-1; 7 positions agree with TRBD1. Trimming took 2 bases from V and 7 from J; bases not matched to a gene: 7. The germline gives CDR1 MNHNY, CDR2 SVGAGI (reference sequence). The CDR3 loop spans 14 amino acids. DNA for the CDR3: TGTGCCAGCAGTTACCCGGACAGGCTTTTTGAAGCTTTCTTT. This codes for CASSYPDRLFEAFF.

The rearrangement links TRBV28 to TRBJ2-7; 12 nucleotides match TRBD2. Germline CDR1 MDHEN, CDR2 SYDVKM. CDR3 size: 14 residues. V shed 6 bases, J shed 4 bases, and the junction held 4 bases outside the gene matches. The CDR3 protein is CASRTSGSFYEQYF. For the CDR3, the DNA is TGTGCCAGCAGGACTAGCGGGAGTTTTTACGAGCAGTACTTC. The entire variable domain, with the rest obtained from reference TRBV28 and TRBJ2-7, is as follows: DVKVTQSSRYLVKRTGEKVFLECVQDMDHENMFWYRQDPGLGLRLIYFSYDVKMKEKGDIPEGYSVSREKKERFSLILESASTNQTSMYLCASRTSGSFYEQYFGPGTRLTVT.

This sequence joins TRBV6-1 and TRBJ1-2; D unclear. Trimming took off 8 bases at V and 4 bases at J, with 14 bases between the two ends. From germline, CDR1 is MNHNS and CDR2 SASEGT. The length of the CDR3 is 13 residues. The CDR3 region is CASEGGGVYGYTF. The DNA of the CDR3 is TGTGCCAGCGAGGGAGGCGGGGTCTATGGCTACACCTTC.

The chain uses TRBV7-3 and TRBJ1-1; D is possibly TRBD1 (5 bases). Looked up from germline, CDR1 is SGHTA and CDR2 is FQGTGA. V was clipped by 1 base and J by 6 bases, with 15 bases between them. This CDR3 region has 15 residues. The CDR3 sequence is CASSLMGRTGAEAFF. CDR3 nucleotide sequence: TGTGCCAGCAGCTTAATGGGGCGAACGGGGGCTGAAGCTTTCTTT.

The CDR3 nucleotides read TGTGCCAGCATGGGACAGGTAACCAATGAGCAGTTCTTC. It specifies CASMGQVTNEQFF. The chain is built from TRBV6-1 and TRBJ2-1, with 8 bases lining up with TRBD1. V lost 7 bases to trimming and J lost 6 bases; unmatched junction nucleotides: 5. This CDR3 has 13 residues. The V gene's germline CDR1 is MNHNS and CDR2 SASEGT.

V is TRBV5-1 and J is TRBJ2-3; no firm D call. There are 14 residues in the CDR3. CDR1 and CDR2 (germline): SGHRS, YFSETQ. V lost 6 bases and J lost 2, with 13 bases in between. The CDR3 region is CASTFTDNTDTQYF. CDR3 in DNA: TGCGCCAGCACCTTTACAGACAACACAGATACGCAGTATTTT.

The J gene is TRBJ2-7, the V gene TRBV6-1; 12 nucleotides line up with TRBD2. CDR1 MNHNS and CDR2 SASEGT come from the germline V gene. The CDR3 covers 15 residues. The J segment lost 3 bases and the V segment lost 4 bases, leaving 4 bases of the junction unmatched. CDR3 protein: CASSARTSGIYEQYF. CDR3 sequence (DNA): TGTGCCAGCAGTGCCCGGACTAGCGGGATCTACGAGCAGTACTTC.

This chain joins TRBV7-2 and TRBJ2-7, with 9 bases that match TRBD1. V shed 5 bases, J shed 4 bases, and the junction held 9 bases outside the gene matches. The CDR3 length is 15 residues. The germline gives CDR1 SGHTA, CDR2 FQGNSA. The CDR3: CASSPGTGWSYEQYF. The CDR3 region has the DNA TGTGCCAGCAGCCCCGGGACAGGGTGGTCGTACGAGCAGTACTTC.

The chain joins TRBV7-9 to TRBJ2-1; 8 bases line up with TRBD2. The V and J ends lost 1 base and 9 bases, in that order; junction bases with no gene match: 11. Germline V gives CDR1 SEHNR, CDR2 FQNEAQ (reference sequence). The CDR3 spans 16 residues. In DNA, the CDR3 is TGTGCCAGCAGCTTAGAATGGCTAGCGGGCGGAGGTGAGCAGTTCTTC. Amino acids: CASSLEWLAGGGEQFF. The variable domain in full, with the rest retrieved from reference TRBV7-9 and TRBJ2-1, is DTGVSQNPRHKITKRGQNVTFRCDPISEHNRLYWYRQTLGQGPEFLTYFQNEAQLEKSRLLSDRFSAERPKGSFSTLEIQRTEQGDSAMYLCASSLEWLAGGGEQFFGPGTRLTVL.